The clone carrying this T cell receptor (beta chain) is categorized as large (0.1 to 1%). TCR cDNA molecules were tagged individually, and each one carried a unique molecular identifier. TCRdb reprocessed the 5' RACE reads via MiXCR and lists one record per CDR3 protein. This sample has 2,000 to 2,500 distinct CDR3 sequences; approximately 7.5% occur once, and the top ten carry approximately 11%. This specimen comes from a study of spatial heterogeneity in lung cancer. Time point specified: sample taken at primary tumor resection. Per germline, CDR1 SNHLY and CDR2 FYNNEI. The CDR3 consists of 16 residues. V shed 2 bases, J shed 7 bases, and the junction held 7 bases outside the gene matches.

Here the sequenced sample was normal lung tissue next to the tumor, taken at surgery. The TCR was taken from a female donor with early-stage non-small cell lung cancer. The gene calls are TRBV2 and TRBJ2-1, with 11 bases matching TRBD2. Here the CDR3 reads CASSERLAGGRNEQFF. CDR3 DNA: TGTGCCAGCAGTGAAAGGCTAGCGGGAGGTAGGAATGAGCAGTTCTTC.